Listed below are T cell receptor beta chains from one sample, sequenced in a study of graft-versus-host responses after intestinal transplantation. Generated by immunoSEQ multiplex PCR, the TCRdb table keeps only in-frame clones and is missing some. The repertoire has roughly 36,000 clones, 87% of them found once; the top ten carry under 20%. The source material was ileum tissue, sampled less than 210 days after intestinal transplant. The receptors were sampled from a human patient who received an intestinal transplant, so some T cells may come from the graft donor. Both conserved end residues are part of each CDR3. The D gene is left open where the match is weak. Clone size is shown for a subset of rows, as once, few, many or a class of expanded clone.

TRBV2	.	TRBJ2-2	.	CARRGTNTGELFF	TGTGCCAGGAGGGGGACGAACACCGGGGAGCTGTTTTTT
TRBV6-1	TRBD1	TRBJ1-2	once	CASDRVDGYTF	TGTGCCTCGGACAGGGTCGACGGCTACACCTTC
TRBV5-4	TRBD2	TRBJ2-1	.	CASSSREGPNEQFF	TGTGCCAGCAGCTCCCGGGAGGGCCCGAATGAGCAGTTCTTC
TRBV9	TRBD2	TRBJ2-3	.	CASSVAGGPDTQYF	TGTGCCAGCAGCGTAGCGGGGGGGCCAGATACGCAGTATTTT
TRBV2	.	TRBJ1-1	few	CASSDQENTEAFF	TGTGCCAGCAGTGATCAAGAAAACACTGAAGCTTTCTTT
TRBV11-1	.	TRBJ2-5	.	CASSVDRQETQYF	TGTGCCAGCAGCGTGGACAGACAAGAGACCCAGTACTTC
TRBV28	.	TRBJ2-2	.	CASSLWETGELFF	TGTGCCAGCAGTTTATGGGAAACCGGGGAGCTGTTTTTT
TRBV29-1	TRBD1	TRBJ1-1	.	CSVGTGRRTEAFF	TGCAGCGTTGGGACAGGGAGACGCACTGAAGCTTTCTTT
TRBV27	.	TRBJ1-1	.	CASSLGGQSEAFF	TGTGCCAGCAGTTTAGGGGGTCAGTCTGAAGCTTTCTTT
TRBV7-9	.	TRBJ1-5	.	CASRAGSNQPQHF	TGTGCCAGCCGAGCAGGGAGCAATCAGCCCCAGCATTTT
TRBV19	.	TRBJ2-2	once	CASSIGGPNTGELFF	TGTGCCAGTAGTATAGGAGGTCCTAACACCGGGGAGCTGTTTTTT
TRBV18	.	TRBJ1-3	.	CASSTPHGAIYF	TGTGCCAGCTCGACCCCTCATGGAGCCATATATTTT
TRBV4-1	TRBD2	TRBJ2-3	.	CASSHPGLAGGTDTQYF	TGCGCCAGCAGCCACCCGGGACTAGCGGGAGGCACAGATACGCAGTATTTT
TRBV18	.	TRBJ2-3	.	CASSPGFSTDTQYF	TGTGCCAGCTCACCGGGCTTCAGCACAGATACGCAGTATTTT
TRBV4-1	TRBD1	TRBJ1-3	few	CASSQGVQGATGNTIYF	TGCGCCAGCAGCCAAGGGGTACAGGGGGCAACTGGAAACACCATATATTTT
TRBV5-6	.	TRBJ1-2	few	CASSSSPNYGYTF	TGTGCCAGCAGCTCGTCCCCTAACTATGGCTACACCTTC
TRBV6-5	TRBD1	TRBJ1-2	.	CASSYTRTGENYGYTF	TGTGCCAGCAGTTATACCCGGACAGGCGAGAACTATGGCTACACCTTC
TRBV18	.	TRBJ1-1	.	CASSPWEVGTEAFF	TGTGCCAGCTCACCCTGGGAGGTGGGCACTGAAGCTTTCTTT
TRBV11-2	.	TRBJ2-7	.	CASSLAGVYEQYF	TGTGCCAGCAGCTTAGCAGGGGTCTACGAGCAGTACTTC
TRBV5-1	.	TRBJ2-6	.	CASSLVGGQGANVLTF	TGCGCCAGCAGCTTGGTAGGTGGGCAGGGGGCCAACGTCCTGACTTTC
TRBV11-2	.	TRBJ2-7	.	CASSLGQWAYEQYF	TGTGCCAGCAGCTTAGGACAGTGGGCCTACGAGCAGTACTTC
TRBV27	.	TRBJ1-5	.	CASSPEGQRNQPQHF	TGTGCCAGCAGTCCGGAAGGACAGCGCAATCAGCCCCAGCATTTT
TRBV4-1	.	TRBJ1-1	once	CASSQDWMGTEAFF	TGCGCCAGCAGCCAAGATTGGATGGGCACTGAAGCTTTCTTT
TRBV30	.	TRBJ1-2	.	CAWGGEFSYGYTF	TGTGCCTGGGGGGGAGAGTTTTCCTATGGCTACACCTTC
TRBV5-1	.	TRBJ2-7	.	CASSLSAARGEQYF	TGCGCCAGCAGCTTGTCGGCAGCCCGGGGCGAGCAGTACTTC
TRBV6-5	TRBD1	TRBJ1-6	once	CASSRQGYNSPLHF	TGTGCCAGCAGCCGACAGGGGTATAATTCACCCCTCCACTTT
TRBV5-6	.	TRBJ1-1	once	CASSSHPAGKNTEAFF	TGTGCCAGCAGCTCCCACCCGGCAGGGAAGAACACTGAAGCTTTCTTT
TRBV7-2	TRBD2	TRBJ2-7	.	CASSFSGTHPYEQYF	TGTGCCAGCAGCTTTAGCGGGACCCACCCCTACGAGCAGTACTTC
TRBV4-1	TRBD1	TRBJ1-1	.	CASSQDPGVQGALNTEAFF	TGCGCCAGCAGCCAAGATCCAGGGGTACAGGGGGCTCTGAACACTGAAGCTTTCTTT
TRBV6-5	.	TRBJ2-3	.	CASSPEARGTDTQYF	TGTGCCAGCAGTCCCGAAGCGAGGGGCACAGATACGCAGTATTTT
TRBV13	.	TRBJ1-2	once	CASSLPETKGYTF	TGTGCCAGCAGCTTACCAGAGACCAAGGGCTACACCTTC
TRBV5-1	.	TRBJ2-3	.	CASSLSTGATDTQYF	TGCGCCAGCAGCCTGTCGACGGGGGCAACAGATACGCAGTATTTT
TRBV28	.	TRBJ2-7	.	CASSRTGTSYEQYF	TGTGCCAGCAGTAGGACCGGGACCTCCTACGAGCAGTACTTC
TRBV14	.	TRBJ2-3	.	CASSQLRTGGTDTQYF	TGTGCCAGCAGCCAGCTAAGGACGGGAGGCACAGATACGCAGTATTTT
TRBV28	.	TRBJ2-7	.	CASSLGDNPYEQYF	TGTGCCAGCAGTTTAGGGGACAACCCCTACGAGCAGTACTTC
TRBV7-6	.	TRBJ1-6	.	CASSPSNGASYNSPLHF	TGTGCCAGCAGCCCATCTAATGGGGCATCATATAATTCACCCCTCCACTTT
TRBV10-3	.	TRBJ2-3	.	CAISEWGPTDTQYF	TGTGCCATCAGTGAGTGGGGCCCAACAGATACGCAGTATTTT
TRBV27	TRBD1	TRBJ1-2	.	CASSSTGGADYGYTF	TGTGCCAGCAGTTCGACAGGGGGCGCTGACTATGGCTACACCTTC
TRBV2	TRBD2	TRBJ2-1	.	CASSESGAFYNEQFF	TGTGCCAGCAGTGAGAGCGGGGCTTTCTACAATGAGCAGTTCTTC
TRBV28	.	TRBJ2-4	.	CASSFFPTGNIQYF	TGTGCCAGCAGTTTCTTCCCCACGGGAAACATTCAGTACTTC
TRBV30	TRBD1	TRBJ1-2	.	CASTGGVYGYTF	TGTGCCTCCACAGGGGGGGTCTATGGCTACACCTTC
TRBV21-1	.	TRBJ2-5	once	CASSKGYVAGDETQYF	TGTGCCAGCAGCAAAGGATACGTGGCCGGGGACGAGACCCAGTACTTC
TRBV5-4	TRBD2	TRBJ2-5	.	CASSFQRGQETQYF	TGTGCCAGCAGCTTTCAGCGGGGCCAAGAGACCCAGTACTTC
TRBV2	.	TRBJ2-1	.	CASLRLLGDNEQFF	TGTGCCAGCTTGAGACTATTGGGAGACAATGAGCAGTTCTTC
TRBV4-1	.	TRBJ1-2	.	CASSQEGGAVIYGYTF	TGCGCCAGCAGCCAAGAGGGGGGGGCAGTAATCTATGGCTACACCTTC
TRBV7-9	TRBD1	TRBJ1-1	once	CASSRPRTGNTEAFF	TGTGCCAGCAGCCGCCCTCGGACAGGGAACACTGAAGCTTTCTTT
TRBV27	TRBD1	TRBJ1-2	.	CASSFGQGLPYGYTF	TGTGCCAGCAGTTTCGGACAGGGGCTCCCCTATGGCTACACCTTC
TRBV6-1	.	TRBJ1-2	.	CASSSWTRISYGYTF	TGTGCCAGCAGTTCTTGGACACGGATAAGCTATGGCTACACCTTC
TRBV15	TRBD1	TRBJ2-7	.	CATSRGAGGINEQYF	TGTGCCACCAGCAGAGGAGCAGGGGGAATAAACGAGCAGTACTTC
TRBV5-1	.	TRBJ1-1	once	CASSLLVRGGGTEAFF	TGCGCCAGCAGCTTATTGGTCAGGGGAGGTGGGACTGAAGCTTTCTTT